The clone carrying this T cell receptor beta chain appeared once. Antigen specificity is unknown. Using immunoSEQ multiplex PCR, the repertoire was profiled, and TCRdb retains in-frame clones only, with some absent. The table shows some 45,000 clones, with about 86% occurring only once. The J segment lost 3 bases and the V segment lost 0 bases, leaving 2 bases of the junction unmatched. Germline V gene sequence: CDR1 MNHEY, CDR2 SMNVEV (reference sequence). CDR3 length equals 15 residues. This record belongs to a study of OX40 agonist ivuxolimab in advanced cancers. Study in general: Every 2 weeks, patients got intravenous ivuxolimab at one of six dose levels (0.01-10 mg/kg). General study points: Compared with CD4+, CD8+ T cells on average had more expanded clones.

Specimen: CD4+ or CD8+ T cells sorted from blood, collected in a trial of the OX40 agonist ivuxolimab. The genes are TRBV27 and TRBJ2-7; 10 nucleotides agree with TRBD2. The TCR sequence derives from an adult with an advanced solid tumor such as melanoma, head and neck, liver or kidney cancer. CDR3 in DNA: TGTGCCAGCAGTTTATCGTTAGCGGGGGGCTACGAGCAGTACTTC. It yields the protein CASSLSLAGGYEQYF.